This T cell receptor (beta chain) stems from a study of blood T cell repertoires in COVID-19. In the study overall: Donors in the United States, Italy and Spain gave samples during acute or convalescent COVID-19. Sample material is recorded as cDNA or gDNA derived from T cells, B-cell-depleted T cells, or PBMCs.

Germline V gene data show CDR1 as SGHNT and CDR2 as YYREEE (reference sequence). This CDR3 is 16 amino acids long. The V end was cut by 3 bases, the J end by 0 bases, with 14 bases between. Authors' processing steps: By means of reference gene primer amplification, nucleated cell counts were estimated. Repertoires were generated with immunoSEQ multiplex PCR, while TCRdb's copy carries only in-frame clones and drops some. D and trimming were read from the DNA, whereas the V and J calls and clone size are those reported in that table. The sample yields tens of thousands of clones, about nine tenths seen once.

The source of this sequence is a human donor in a cohort sampled during active COVID-19. Input material: peripheral blood. The chain is built from TRBV5-4 and TRBJ2-3, with D perhaps TRBD2 (6 bases). This CDR3 is CASSYGRGMSTDTQYF. The CDR3 nucleotides read TGTGCCAGCAGCTACGGGAGAGGGATGAGCACAGATACGCAGTATTTT.